This T cell receptor (beta chain) was profiled in a study of Ad26.COV2.S vaccination and SARS-CoV-2 variants. Background on the study: It was the COV1001 Ad26.COV2.S trial arm that included the donor. Recipients of Ad26.COV2.S got it intramuscularly, once or twice 56 days apart. Study observations and caveats: Placebo and vaccine recipients had non-spike TCR breadth that was similar. Spike-specific TCR breadth was greater in vaccine than placebo recipients.

Libraries were prepared by immunoSEQ multiplex PCR; TCRdb keeps only in-frame clonotypes and omits some of them. This sample carries a few hundred thousand clones, 90% of them seen once, and the ten largest clones take roughly 4%. Treatment reported: about 20 received Ad26.COV2.S at low or high dose, single or two shots; about 5 received placebo; per-sample allocation not given. Samples analyzed were those drawn on day 63 after the first vaccine or placebo injection. As concerns this clone: What it binds is not known.

Germline V gene sequence: CDR1 SGDLS, CDR2 YYNGEE. The V end was cut by 2 bases, the J end by 3 bases, with 11 bases between. CDR3 size: 15 residues. This sequence joins TRBV9 and TRBJ2-2, with D possibly matching TRBD2 (6 bases). The TCR comes from a person aged 18 to 59 who received the Ad26.COV2.S COVID-19 vaccine or a placebo. The sample here was peripheral blood, taken in a trial of Ad26.COV2.S vaccine versus placebo. As DNA, the CDR3 is TGTGCCAGCAGCGTGACCGGGAGCTACACCGGGGAGCTGTTTTTT. This codes for CASSVTGSYTGELFF.